Shown below are 16 T cell receptor beta chains from a single sample sequenced in a study of cytomegalovirus exposure and HLA in healthy donors (dated by TCRdb to about 2017). Libraries came from the immunoSEQ multiplex PCR assay. TCRdb re-hosts the immuneACCESS table, in-frame sequences only. Its copies lack some clones; in the studies checked, an unresolved V gene accounts for under half of them, and the cause for the rest is not known. Within this sample are 98,000 or so clones, with approximately 96% of them counted one time only. The ten top clones hold roughly 0.67% of the sample. Sequences were obtained from PBMCs. The receptors were sampled from a woman aged 18-29 years in good health and CMV-seronegative.

The rearrangement links TRBV9 to TRBJ2-3, with 8 bases lining up with TRBD2. The J segment lost 6 bases and the V segment lost 0 bases, leaving 9 bases of the junction unmatched. Germline V gives CDR1 SGDLS, CDR2 YYNGEE. The CDR3 sequence is 16 residues long. The CDR3 region has the DNA TGTGCCAGCAGCGTAGAAGGAGCGGGGGTGGTGGATACGCAGTATTTT. Translated, it gives CASSVEGAGVVDTQYF. The complete variable domain, with remaining parts taken from reference TRBV9 and TRBJ2-3, reads DSGVTQTPKHLITATGQRVTLRCSPRSGDLSVYWYQQSLDQGLQFLIQYYNGEERAKGNILERFSAQQFPDLHSELNLSSLELGDSALYFCASSVEGAGVVDTQYFGPGTRLTVL.

V gene TRBV6-5 combines with J gene TRBJ1-5, with D unresolved. Trimming took off 2 bases at V and 3 bases at J, with 11 bases between the two ends. This CDR3 region has 15 residues. The germline V gene encodes CDR1 MNHEY and CDR2 SVGAGI. The CDR3, as DNA: TGTGCCAGCAGTTACGAGGGTGGGATCAATCAGCCCCAGCATTTT. Protein: CASSYEGGINQPQHF.

As for this clone: A junction boundary mismatches the germline segment, possibly from a read error. V usage is TRBV2 and J usage is TRBJ2-1; D perhaps matches TRBD2 (5 bases). From germline, CDR1 is SNHLY and CDR2 FYNNEI. This CDR3 is built from 12 residues. The CDR3 sequence: CASSYDYYEQFF. CDR3 sequence (DNA): TGTGCCAGCAGCTACGACTACTATGAGCAGTTCTTC.

This chain connects TRBV15 to TRBJ2-7; 7 nucleotides match TRBD1. V shed 3 bases and J 5 bases; nucleotides not matched to a gene: 19. There are 18 residues in the CDR3. CDR1 and CDR2 (germline): LNHNV, YYDKDF (reference sequence). CDR3 sequence (DNA): TGTGCCACCAGCAGCGGCCCTCTGGGCTCGACAGGGCGGGACGAGCAGTACTTC. It yields the protein CATSSGPLGSTGRDEQYF.

This clone came up a few times. V and J are TRBV5-6 and TRBJ1-3; 7 positions match TRBD1. J gave up 5 bases and V 5 bases, and 7 bases lay outside the gene matches. The CDR3 runs to 14 residues. Germline CDR1 and CDR2: SGHDT and YYEEEE. DNA of the CDR3: TGTGCCAGCAGGCGAGGAGGGGGCAGAAACACCATATATTTT. This sequence encodes CASRRGGGRNTIYF.

V usage is TRBV18 and J usage is TRBJ1-3; weak D call: TRBD1 (5 bases). Germline CDR1 KGHSH, CDR2 LQKENI. The V and J ends lost 3 bases and 0 bases respectively, with 9 bases between them. The CDR3 extends over 15 amino acids. CDR3 sequence reads: CASSPDRRSGNTIYF. CDR3 nucleotides: TGTGCCAGCTCACCCGACAGACGCTCTGGAAACACCATATATTTT.

V usage is TRBV9 and J usage is TRBJ2-1, with 8 positions matching TRBD2. The germline CDR1 and CDR2 sequences are SGDLS and YYNGEE. The CDR3 is made up of 12 amino acids. The V segment lost 2 bases and the J segment 11 bases; nucleotides outside the gene matches: 3. In DNA form, the CDR3 reads TGTGCCAGCAGCGTTATAGCGGGGAAGCAGTTCTTC. As protein: CASSVIAGKQFF.

The chain joins TRBV4-2 to TRBJ1-2; 8 nucleotides agree with TRBD1. The V gene's germline CDR1 is LGHNA and CDR2 YNFKEQ. The CDR3 length is 15 residues. V trimming: 3 bases; J trimming: 4 bases; junction bases outside the gene matches: 7. For the CDR3, the DNA is TGTGCCAGCAGCCACCCCTCAGGGGGCCCCTATGGCTACACCTTC. It encodes CASSHPSGGPYGYTF.

The chain links TRBV7-2 to TRBJ2-1, with 10 positions matching TRBD2. With 5 bases clipped from V and 4 bases from J, the junction kept 5 bases outside the gene matches. Germline lookup yields CDR1 SGHTA and CDR2 FQGNSA. The length of the CDR3 is 15 residues. CDR3 sequence: CASSRLAGEYNEQFF. The CDR3 coding sequence is TGTGCCAGCAGCCGCCTAGCGGGGGAATACAATGAGCAGTTCTTC.

The J gene is TRBJ2-2, the V gene TRBV27; D remains ambiguous. CDR1 MNHEY and CDR2 SMNVEV come from the germline V gene (reference sequence). Trimming removed 3 bases from V and 6 bases from J, with 17 bases in between. The CDR3 is 16 amino acids. The CDR3 region has the DNA TGTGCCAGCAGTTTGAATGGTGGCTCCATCCCCGGGGAGCTGTTTTTT. It yields the protein CASSLNGGSIPGELFF.

The chain has TRBV5-4 and TRBJ1-6; D is uncertain. With 3 bases removed from V and 7 bases from J, the gap between germline ends came to 11 bases. CDR3 length equals 14 residues. CDR1 is SGHNT and CDR2 is YYREEE in the germline V gene (reference sequence). As DNA, the CDR3 is TGTGCCAGCAGCTCTCCGGGTCTAAATTCACCCCTCCACTTT. Its translation: CASSSPGLNSPLHF.

This rearrangement joins TRBV27 to TRBJ1-1; D uncertain. The length of the CDR3 is 14 residues. Looked up from germline, CDR1 is MNHEY and CDR2 is SMNVEV (reference sequence). V dropped 1 base and J dropped 1 base, with 7 bases sitting between them. Here the CDR3 DNA reads TGTGCCAGCAGTTTATGGGCGGGGAACACTGAAGCTTTCTTT. This sequence encodes CASSLWAGNTEAFF.

The chain is built from TRBV19 and TRBJ2-7; D is unresolved. The CDR3 loop spans 12 amino acids. CDR1 is LNHDA and CDR2 is SQIVND in the germline V gene (reference sequence). Trimming shortened V by 4 bases and J by 4 bases, and 8 bases separated the two germline ends. CDR3 in DNA: TGTGCCAGTAGTAAGAACAGTTACGAGCAGTACTTC. It yields the protein CASSKNSYEQYF.

The chain couples TRBV27 to TRBJ2-3; tentative D call: TRBD2 (7 bases). The length of the CDR3 is 14 residues. Trimming pared 8 bases from V and 2 bases from J, leaving 14 bases between. Germline CDR1 MNHEY, CDR2 SMNVEV (reference sequence). The CDR3: CASHRGGATDTQYF. The CDR3 DNA sequence: TGTGCCAGCCACCGAGGGGGGGCCACAGATACGCAGTATTTT.

The chain employs TRBV19 and TRBJ1-5, with unresolved D. The V end lost 3 bases, the J end lost 5 bases, and 14 bases lay between the germline ends. The CDR3 runs 15 residues. The germline CDR1 and CDR2 sequences are LNHDA and SQIVND (reference sequence). CDR3 nucleotides: TGTGCCAGTAGTATCTTCGAGGGAGAATATCAGCCCCAGCATTTT. Translation: CASSIFEGEYQPQHF.

The V call is TRBV5-1, the J call TRBJ2-7; 7 nucleotides match TRBD1. This CDR3 contains 15 residues. Germline V gene data show CDR1 as SGHRS and CDR2 as YFSETQ. J was trimmed by 1 base and V by 2 bases; bases with no gene match: 6. CDR3 DNA: TGCGCCAGCAGCTTAAACAGGGGTGGATCCTACGAGCAGTACTTC. Translation: CASSLNRGGSYEQYF.